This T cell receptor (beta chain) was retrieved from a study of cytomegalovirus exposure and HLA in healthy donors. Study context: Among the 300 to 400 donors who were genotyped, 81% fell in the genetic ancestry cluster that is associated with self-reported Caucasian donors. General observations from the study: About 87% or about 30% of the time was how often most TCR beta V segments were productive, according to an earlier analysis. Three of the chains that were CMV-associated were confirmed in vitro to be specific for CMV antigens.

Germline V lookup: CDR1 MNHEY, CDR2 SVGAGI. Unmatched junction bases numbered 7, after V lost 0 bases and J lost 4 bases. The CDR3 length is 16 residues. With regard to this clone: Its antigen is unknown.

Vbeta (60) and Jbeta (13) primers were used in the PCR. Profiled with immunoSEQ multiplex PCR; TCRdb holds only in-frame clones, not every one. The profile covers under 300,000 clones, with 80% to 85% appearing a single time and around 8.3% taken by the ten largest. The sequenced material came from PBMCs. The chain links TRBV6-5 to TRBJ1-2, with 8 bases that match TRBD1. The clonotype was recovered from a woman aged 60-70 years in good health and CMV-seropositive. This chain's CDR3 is CASSYSTNRGSYGYTF. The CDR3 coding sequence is TGTGCCAGCAGTTACTCAACGAACAGGGGGAGCTATGGCTACACCTTC.